The 20 T cell receptor beta chains in this list originate from one sample, sequenced in a study of blood T cell repertoires in COVID-19. Sequencing used immunoSEQ multiplex PCR; TCRdb keeps in-frame clones, though not all of them. In the table there are a few hundred thousand clones, around 82% of which are singletons. The sequenced sample was peripheral blood. The receptor source for this set is a woman in her forties or fifties with acute or convalescent COVID-19.

The rearrangement joins TRBV2 to TRBJ2-3; 8 nucleotides line up with TRBD2. Germline values: CDR1 SNHLY, CDR2 FYNNEI. V was pared by 7 bases and J by 6 bases, with 9 bases of the junction left unmatched. The CDR3 sequence is 14 residues long. CDR3 protein: CASKLGAGADTQYF. CDR3 nucleotide sequence: TGTGCCAGCAAACTGGGAGCGGGAGCCGATACGCAGTATTTT. The full variable domain, its missing parts supplied by reference TRBV2 and TRBJ2-3, is EPEVTQTPSHQVTQMGQEVILRCVPISNHLYFYWYRQILGQKVEFLVSFYNNEISEKSEIFDDQFSVERPDGSNFTLKIRSTKLEDSAMYFCASKLGAGADTQYFGPGTRLTVL.

J is TRBJ2-4 and V is TRBV30; 7 positions match TRBD1. J was trimmed by 8 bases and V by 2 bases; bases with no gene match: 6. Per the germline V gene, CDR1 is GTSNPN and CDR2 is SVGIG (reference sequence). The CDR3 has 13 residues. Here the CDR3 DNA reads TGTGCCTGGAGTAAGGGGGCGATGGACATTCAGTACTTC. Translated: CAWSKGAMDIQYF. Combining the CDR3 with reference TRBV30 and TRBJ2-4 gives the whole variable domain SQTIHQWPATLVQPVGSPLSLECTVEGTSNPNLYWYRQAAGRGLQLLFYSVGIGQISSEVPQNLSASRPQDRQFILSSKKLLLSDSGFYLCAWSKGAMDIQYFGAGTRLSVL.

The CDR3 sequence is CASSLRLVGGSETQYF. The CDR3, as DNA: TGTGCCAGCAGCCTCCGACTAGTCGGGGGATCAGAGACCCAGTACTTC. The chain has TRBV7-2 and TRBJ2-5, with D tentatively TRBD2 (6 bases). Trimming took off 5 bases at V and 4 bases at J, with 20 bases between the two ends. Germline CDR1 reads SGHTA; CDR2 reads FQGNSA. This CDR3 has 16 amino acids.

In nucleotides, the CDR3 is TGCGCCAGCGCACCCAACCCGGCAACTAATGAAAAACTGTTTTTT. This gives the protein CASAPNPATNEKLFF. The chain combines TRBV5-1 with TRBJ1-4; no clear D. CDR1 is SGHRS, CDR2 YFSETQ, per germline. This CDR3 has 15 residues. Trimming removed 7 bases at V and 0 bases at J, with 13 bases between.

The chain couples TRBV18 to TRBJ2-5, with D possibly matching TRBD1 (6 bases). Trimming shortened V by 7 bases and J by 2 bases, and 14 bases separated the two germline ends. The germline gives CDR1 KGHSH, CDR2 LQKENI. The length of the CDR3 is 14 residues. In nucleotides, the CDR3 is TGTGCCAGCTTCGGGGACAAAACACAAGAGACCCAGTACTTC. Its translation: CASFGDKTQETQYF.

V gene TRBV11-3 combines with J gene TRBJ2-3; TRBD1 might be the D (6 bases). Per the germline V gene, CDR1 is SGHNT and CDR2 is YENEEA. Trimming shortened V by 5 bases and J by 6 bases, and 12 bases separated the two germline ends. The CDR3 extends over 13 amino acids. The CDR3 protein is CASSITGTDTQYF. In nucleotides, the CDR3 is TGTGCCAGCAGCATCACAGGGACGGATACGCAGTATTTT.

A few counts support this clone. V and J are TRBV11-3 and TRBJ2-1; weak D call: TRBD1 (5 bases). From germline, CDR1 is SGHNT and CDR2 YENEEA. This CDR3 is built from 14 residues. V lost 5 bases and J 10 bases, leaving 18 bases between the germline ends. For the CDR3, the DNA is TGTGCCAGCAGCCCTGGGGCAGGAATAGGAGAGCAGTTCTTC. This codes for CASSPGAGIGEQFF.

V and J are TRBV5-5 and TRBJ2-4; D is unclear. Trimming stripped 2 bases from V and 0 bases from J, with 9 bases between. CDR3 length: 15 amino acids. Germline values: CDR1 SGHKS, CDR2 YYEKEE (reference sequence). DNA for the CDR3: TGTGCCAGCAGCTTAGAACAGCTAGCCAAAAACATTCAGTACTTC. Translation: CASSLEQLAKNIQYF. The full variable domain, its missing parts supplied by reference TRBV5-5 and TRBJ2-4, is DAGVTQSPTHLIKTRGQQVTLRCSPISGHKSVSWYQQVLGQGPQFIFQYYEKEERGRGNFPDRFSARQFPNYSSELNVNALLLGDSALYLCASSLEQLAKNIQYFGAGTRLSVL.

The rearrangement links TRBV5-6 to TRBJ1-5, with D tentatively TRBD1 (5 bases). Trimming removed 2 bases at V and 6 bases at J, with 15 bases between. CDR1 and CDR2 (germline): SGHDT, YYEEEE. This CDR3 comprises 15 residues. CDR3 sequence: CASSFTGGGAQPQHF. The CDR3 coding sequence is TGTGCCAGCAGCTTCACAGGCGGTGGAGCTCAGCCCCAGCATTTT.

The rearrangement links TRBV5-8 to TRBJ2-1; TRBD1 agrees at 10 bases. Germline V lookup: CDR1 SGHTS, CDR2 YDEGEE. This CDR3 has 14 amino acids. V dropped 4 bases and J dropped 9; count of bases not matched to a gene: 7. The CDR3 reads CASSMGQGLGEQFF. As DNA, the CDR3 is TGTGCCAGCAGCATGGGACAGGGGCTCGGTGAGCAGTTCTTC. Full variable domain (rest looked up from reference TRBV5-8 and TRBJ2-1): EAGVTQSPTHLIKTRGQQATLRCSPISGHTSVYWYQQALGLGLQFLLWYDEGEERNRGNFPPRFSGRQFPNYSSELNVNALELEDSALYLCASSMGQGLGEQFFGPGTRLTVL.

This chain connects TRBV18 to TRBJ1-3; D possibly corresponds to TRBD1 (6 bases). The CDR3 totals 16 residues. The germline V gene encodes CDR1 KGHSH and CDR2 LQKENI. V was pared by 3 bases and J by 2 bases, with 14 bases between. The CDR3 here is CASSPPGTPAGNTIYF. The CDR3 nucleotides are TGTGCCAGCTCACCTCCCGGGACACCAGCTGGAAACACCATATATTTT.

A few counts support this clone. V and J are TRBV5-1 and TRBJ2-5; maybe TRBD2 (6 bases). Trimming shortened V by 4 bases and J by 2 bases, and 15 bases separated the two germline ends. The germline CDR1 and CDR2 sequences are SGHRS and YFSETQ. This CDR3 region has 15 residues. The DNA of the CDR3 is TGCGCCAGCAGCCTGGGACTGAACTTACAAGAGACCCAGTACTTC. This gives the protein CASSLGLNLQETQYF.

This clone was recorded at least ten times. The V gene is TRBV24-1, the J gene TRBJ1-1; 11 nucleotides agree with TRBD1. The CDR3 extends over 17 amino acids. Germline assignment: CDR1 KGHDR and CDR2 SFDVKD. J was trimmed by 1 base and V by 4 bases; bases with no gene match: 7. The CDR3 loop is CATSETSGTGGNTEAFF. CDR3 nucleotides: TGTGCCACCAGTGAAACGAGCGGGACAGGGGGGAACACTGAAGCTTTCTTT.

This chain links TRBV5-6 with TRBJ2-7; 11 bases line up with TRBD2. The CDR3 runs 17 residues. Germline CDR1 SGHDT, CDR2 YYEEEE. V was pared by 2 bases and J by 0 bases, with 7 bases of the junction left unmatched. The chain's CDR3 is CASSLTSGGPSSYEQYV. The CDR3 DNA reads TGTGCCAGCAGCTTAACTAGCGGGGGCCCGAGCTCCTACGAGCAGTACGTC.

The chain carries TRBV6-1 and TRBJ2-1; TRBD2 might be the D (6 bases). This CDR3 has 16 residues. Trimming shortened V by 6 bases and J by 1 base, and 16 bases separated the two germline ends. Germline-derived CDR1 and CDR2 are MNHNS and SASEGT. The CDR3 nucleotides are TGTGCCAGCAGCGAAACCGGGAGTGAGTCCTACAATGAGCAGTTCTTC. Encoded protein: CASSETGSESYNEQFF.

This chain joins TRBV27 and TRBJ1-2; D is uncertain. Germline CDR1 and CDR2: MNHEY and SMNVEV (reference sequence). The CDR3 covers 16 residues. V lost 4 bases and J lost 6, with 21 bases in between. CDR3 DNA sequence: TGTGCCAGCAGTTATCGGTCGGCCCCAGAGGGCGATGGCTACACCTTC. Its translation is CASSYRSAPEGDGYTF.

The rearrangement uses TRBV29-1 and TRBJ1-1; weak D call: TRBD1 (6 bases). V was clipped by 5 bases and J by 2 bases, with 12 bases between them. The length of the CDR3 is 13 residues. Germline V gives CDR1 SQVTM, CDR2 ANQGSEA. This chain's CDR3 is CSVHRDTNTEAFF. For the CDR3, the DNA is TGCAGCGTTCACCGGGACACCAACACTGAAGCTTTCTTT.

This sequence joins TRBV12-5 and TRBJ1-3; D is possibly TRBD1 (6 bases). Per the germline V gene, CDR1 is LGHNT and CDR2 is FRNRAP. The CDR3 totals 13 residues. Between the trimmed V and J ends, which lost 6 bases and 2 bases, there was a span of 8 bases. CDR3 region: CASGRGPGNTIYF. CDR3 bases: TGTGCTAGTGGCAGGGGTCCTGGAAACACCATATATTTT.

This chain uses TRBV4-1 with TRBJ2-7, with D perhaps matching TRBD2 (7 bases). The CDR3 has 16 residues. Trimming stripped 1 base from V and 4 bases from J, with 17 bases between. Germline V CDR1 and CDR2: MGHRA, YSYEKL. The CDR3 sequence: CASSQGPRGAPYEQYV. DNA of the CDR3: TGCGCCAGCAGCCAAGGACCACGGGGGGCCCCATACGAGCAGTACGTC.

CDR3 amino acids: CASSSVASGAKNIQYF. In DNA form, the CDR3 reads TGTGCCAGCAGTTCCGTCGCTAGCGGAGCCAAAAACATTCAGTACTTC. The rearrangement uses TRBV6-5 and TRBJ2-4; 7 nucleotides agree with TRBD2. The CDR3 totals 16 residues. Germline CDR1 and CDR2: MNHEY and SVGAGI. V trimming: 4 bases; J trimming: 0 bases; junction bases outside the gene matches: 6.